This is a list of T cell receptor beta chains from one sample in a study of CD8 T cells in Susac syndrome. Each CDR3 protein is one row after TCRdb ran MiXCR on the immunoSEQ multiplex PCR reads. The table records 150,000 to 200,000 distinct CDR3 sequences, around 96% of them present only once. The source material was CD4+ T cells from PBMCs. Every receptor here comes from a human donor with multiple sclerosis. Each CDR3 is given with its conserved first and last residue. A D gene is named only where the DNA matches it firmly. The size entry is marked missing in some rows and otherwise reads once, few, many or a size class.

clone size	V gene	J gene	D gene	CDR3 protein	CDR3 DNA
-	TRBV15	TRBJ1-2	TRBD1	CATRPTGLHYGYTF	TGTGCCACCAGGCCGACAGGGTTACACTATGGCTACACCTTC
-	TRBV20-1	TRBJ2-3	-	CSAATGMGEDTQYF	TGCAGTGCTGCTACAGGGATGGGGGAAGATACGCAGTATTTT
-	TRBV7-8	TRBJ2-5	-	CASSLSGTRSDSRETQYF	TGTGCCAGCAGCTTATCAGGCACGCGATCTGATAGTAGAGAGACCCAGTACTTC
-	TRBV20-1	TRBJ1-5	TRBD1	CSARQGTQSNQPQHF	TGCAGTGCTCGACAGGGGACACAGAGCAATCAGCCCCAGCATTTT
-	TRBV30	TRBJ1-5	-	CAWGRALSNQPQHF	TGTGCCTGGGGCCGGGCCCTCAGCAATCAGCCCCAGCATTTT
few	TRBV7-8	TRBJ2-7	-	CASSLGGAPYEQYF	TGTGCCAGCAGCTTAGGTGGGGCCCCCTACGAGCAGTACTTC
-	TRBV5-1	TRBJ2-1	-	CASSLSGTDEQFF	TGCGCCAGCAGCTTGTCAGGGACCGATGAGCAGTTCTTC
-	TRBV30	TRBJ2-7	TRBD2	CAWTGGGGEQYF	TGTGCCTGGACCGGTGGGGGGGGCGAGCAGTACTTC
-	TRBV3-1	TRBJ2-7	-	CASSRLRNEQYF	TGTGCCAGCAGCCGACTTAGGAACGAGCAGTACTTC
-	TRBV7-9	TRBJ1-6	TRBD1	CASRQLTGVSYNSPLHF	TGTGCCAGCAGACAGCTGACAGGGGTCTCCTATAATTCACCCCTCCACTTT
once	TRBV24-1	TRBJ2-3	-	CASSSPQGTDTQYF	TGTGCCAGTTCGAGCCCTCAAGGCACAGATACGCAGTATTTT
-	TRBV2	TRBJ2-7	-	CASRVAGAGVDYEQYF	TGTGCCAGCAGGGTCGCAGGGGCGGGAGTCGACTACGAGCAGTACTTC
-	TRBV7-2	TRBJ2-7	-	CASSQTHGPYEQYF	TGTGCCAGCAGCCAGACCCACGGCCCCTACGAGCAGTACTTC
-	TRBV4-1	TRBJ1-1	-	CASSQDRKTEAFF	TGCGCCAGCAGCCAAGATAGGAAGACTGAAGCTTTCTTT
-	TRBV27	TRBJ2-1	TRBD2	CASSIVAGVYNEQFF	TGTGCCAGCAGTATCGTAGCGGGAGTATACAATGAGCAGTTCTTC
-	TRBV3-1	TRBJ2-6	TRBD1	CASSQWTGKRAGANVLTF	TGTGCCAGCAGCCAATGGACAGGGAAGAGGGCTGGGGCCAACGTCCTGACTTTC